This entry is about one T cell receptor beta chain. What this receptor recognizes is not known. No per-base quality is available; no much larger clone lies one base away. The immunoSEQ Assay, a bias-controlled multiplex PCR, was used to amplify TCRbeta CDR3 regions from genomic DNA. Per the source publication's procedure: The number of nucleated cells in each sample was estimated from the amplification of reference gene primers within the assay. To quantify the absolute abundance of each unique TCRbeta CDR3 rearrangement, sequence reads were collapsed and filtered. Productive Simpson clonality was computed per sample as the square root of Simpson's diversity index over productive rearrangements. In its TCRdb copy, this immuneACCESS table keeps in-frame sequences only and misses some clones. Where compared with another copy, unresolved V genes explain less than half of these, and the others have no known cause. For V, J and clone size, that table is used; D and trimming come from the DNA. In this sample the table shows 270,000 or so clones, about nine tenths of which occur a single time. Under 3.5% of the sample comes from the top ten.

Whole blood was collected in K2EDTA tubes by collaborating institutions according to the institutions' own protocols. For TCRbeta analysis, collaborators shipped samples in one of three forms: frozen whole blood, isolated PBMCs, or DNA extracted from either of those sample types. CDR1 and CDR2 (SGHKS, YYEKEE) derive from the germline V gene (reference sequence). The V end gives up 5 bases and the J end 5 bases, leaving 11 bases in the junction not matched to a gene. The CDR3 runs 17 residues from the cysteine to the phenylalanine. Only the CDR3 part of the read is kept: 51 bases, read in frame from the first base. The data belong to a study of blood T cell repertoires in COVID-19 (dated by TCRdb to 2020 to 2022). About the investigation overall: Samples from collaborators originated in the United States, Italy and Spain and spanned both the acute and convalescent phases of COVID-19. The material from the prospective study consisted of cDNA or gDNA derived from T cells, B-cell-depleted T cells, or PBMCs. Subjects who had been exposed to COVID-19, were actively infected with it, or had recovered from it provided the deeply sampled blood TCRbeta repertoires that made up the dataset. The repertoires were released in a freely available public database intended as a resource for research on the immune response to SARS-CoV-2. The samples were drawn from the first 160 participants of the ongoing ImmuneRACE study and from 1,200 or so subjects provided by 6 global collaborators. A de-identified subject ID, COVID-19 status, age in years and sex were almost always included in the sample metadata. HLA class I and class II types, where available, came from metadata supplied by the sample provider rather than from assay-based typing.

Results and caveats for the whole study, not just this receptor: Clinical and demographic metadata were provided uncurated, with the amount varying by source and participant.

In this chain, TRBV5-5 is recombined with TRBJ2-2, and TRBD1 matches 11 of the central bases. The TCR sequence derives from a woman aged 25-40 years with active or convalescent COVID-19. The specimen sequenced was peripheral blood. The CDR3 protein: CASRDRGLEFGTGELFF. The base sequence is TGTGCCAGCAGGGACAGGGGGCTAGAGTTCGGGACCGGGGAGCTGTTTTTT.